One and the same sample provided the 9 T cell receptor beta chains below, sequenced in a study of metastatic and nonmetastatic thyroid tumors. Each patient came to thyroid surgery without any prior treatment (of any kind). TCRdb ran MiXCR on the PCR reads. Here the sample spans about 28,000 clones, roughly 25% being singletons. The specimen was blood. These receptors were obtained from a female donor with papillary thyroid cancer or a benign thyroid nodule (not recorded which). Some clones in this sample may be carry-over from other donors' samples.

As concerns this clone: This sample includes further DNA sequences coding for the same CDR3. J is TRBJ2-7 and V is TRBV5-6; 8 positions match TRBD2. The CDR3 is 12 residues long. V dropped 3 bases and J dropped 12; count of bases not matched to a gene: 8. Germline loops: CDR1 SGHDT, CDR2 YYEEEE. CDR3: CASSSRGTRLYF. The CDR3 nucleotides read TGTGCCAGCAGCTCTCGTGGGACTAGGCTGTACTTC.

The V call is TRBV11-3, the J call TRBJ2-7, with 8 nucleotides matching TRBD1. Per the germline V gene, CDR1 is SGHNT and CDR2 is YENEEA. This CDR3 contains 14 residues. Unmatched junction bases numbered 9, after V lost 5 bases and J lost 6 bases. The CDR3 DNA follows: TGTGCCAGCAGCCCCACGACAGGGGTAGGCGAGCAGTACTTC. It translates to CASSPTTGVGEQYF.

This clone was seen repeatedly, ten times or more. This chain links TRBV30 with TRBJ2-2, with 8 bases lining up with TRBD2. The CDR3 extends over 15 amino acids. Looked up from germline, CDR1 is GTSNPN and CDR2 is SVGIG (reference sequence). The J segment lost 5 bases and the V segment lost 6 bases, leaving 11 bases of the junction unmatched. This CDR3 is CACPVGAGDTGELFF. CDR3 nucleotides: TGTGCCTGCCCCGTGGGAGCGGGAGATACCGGGGAGCTGTTTTTT.

To note about this clone: An end of the junction differs from the germline gene, which may be a read error. The CDR3 DNA follows: TGTGCCAGCAGATTAACGCCTGGCAAATACACCTTC. This sequence encodes CASRLTPGKYTF. The chain is built from TRBV7-3 and TRBJ1-2; D uncertain. The V gene's germline CDR1 is SGHTA and CDR2 FQGTGA. The CDR3 spans 12 residues.

The chain recombines TRBV11-2 with TRBJ1-6, with D unresolved. V shed 0 bases and J shed 14 bases, with 14 bases lying between them. CDR3 length: 14 amino acids. Germline lookup yields CDR1 SGHAT and CDR2 FQNNGV. The chain's CDR3 is CASSLDGSGRSLHF. In DNA form, the CDR3 reads TGTGCCAGCAGCTTAGATGGTAGCGGCAGATCCCTCCACTTT.

In its sample, this clone was seen many times. The chain carries TRBV30 and TRBJ2-3, with 11 positions matching TRBD2. Trimming took 6 bases from V and 5 from J; bases not matched to a gene: 4. CDR1 and CDR2 from the germline V gene are GTSNPN and SVGIG (reference sequence). The length of the CDR3 is 13 residues. The CDR3 reads CACGGLAGDTQYF. CDR3 nucleotides: TGTGCCTGCGGAGGACTAGCGGGAGATACGCAGTATTTT.

By proportion, this clone is medium-sized. This chain links TRBV24-1 with TRBJ2-7; TRBD1 might be the D (5 bases). In germline, CDR1 is KGHDR, CDR2 SFDVKD. The V end lost 2 bases, the J end lost 2 bases, and 12 bases lay between the germline ends. The CDR3 length is 15 residues. In DNA, the CDR3 is TGTGCCACCAGTGATTCCAGGGTCTCACCCTACGAGCAGTACTTC. It encodes CATSDSRVSPYEQYF.

Ten or more counts support this clone. This chain connects TRBV20-1 to TRBJ1-1; possibly TRBD1 for D (5 bases). V was pared by 0 bases and J by 10 bases, with 15 bases between. The germline gives CDR1 DFQATT, CDR2 SNEGSKA (reference sequence). The CDR3 length is 13 residues. CDR3 protein: CSARDTGPARAFF. CDR3 nucleotide sequence: TGCAGTGCTAGAGATACGGGACCAGCCCGAGCTTTCTTT.

This clone has a count of ten or more. This chain connects TRBV30 to TRBJ2-5; D is unresolved. There are 13 residues in the CDR3. Per the germline V gene, CDR1 is GTSNPN and CDR2 is SVGIG (reference sequence). The germline V and J ends were trimmed by 0 bases and 5 bases, with 10 bases remaining between them. For the CDR3, the DNA is TGTGCCTGGAGTGTACGGTCGTGGGAGACCCAGTACTTC. Translation: CAWSVRSWETQYF.